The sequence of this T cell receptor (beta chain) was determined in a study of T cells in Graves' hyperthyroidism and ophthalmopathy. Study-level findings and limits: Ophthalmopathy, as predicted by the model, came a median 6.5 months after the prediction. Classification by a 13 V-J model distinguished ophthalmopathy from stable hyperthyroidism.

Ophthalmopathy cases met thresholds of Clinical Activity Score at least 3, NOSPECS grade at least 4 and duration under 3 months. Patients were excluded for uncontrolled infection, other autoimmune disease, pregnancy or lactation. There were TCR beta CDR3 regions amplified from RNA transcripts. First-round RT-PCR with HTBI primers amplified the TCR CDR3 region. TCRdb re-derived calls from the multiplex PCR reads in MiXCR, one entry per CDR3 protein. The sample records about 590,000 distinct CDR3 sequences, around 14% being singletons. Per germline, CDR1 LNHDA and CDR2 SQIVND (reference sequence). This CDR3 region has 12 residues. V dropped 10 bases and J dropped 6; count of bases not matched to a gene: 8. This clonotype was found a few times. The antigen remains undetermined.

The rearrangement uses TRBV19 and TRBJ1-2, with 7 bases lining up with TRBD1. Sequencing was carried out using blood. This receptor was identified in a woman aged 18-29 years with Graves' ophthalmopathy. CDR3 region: CATLDREDGYTF. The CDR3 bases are TGTGCCACCTTAGACAGGGAGGATGGCTACACCTTC.